The present TCR beta chain was sequenced within a study of CD8+CD57+ T cells in acquired aplastic anemia. Study-wide context: The average for DNA from sorted CD4+ and CD8+ cells was 2.5 to 4 ug. Whole-study findings and limits: The study identified more than 25 CD8+ CDR3 sequences shared by patients and controls. Simpson's diversity of CD8+ cells was not significantly different in patients compared with controls.

TCR beta VDJ and CDR3 profiling used genomic DNA as template. TCRdb fed the reads into MiXCR, producing one record per CDR3 protein. The data contain some 190,000 distinct CDR3 sequences, around 59% of them singletons. Ten or more counts support this clonotype. The antigen is undetermined. The specimen sequenced was sorted CD4+, CD8+, or CD8+CD57+ T cells (not recorded which) from PBMCs. The receptor was isolated from a human donor in good health, serving as a control.

The CDR3 DNA follows: TGTGCCAGCACCGAGGCGGGCGGCGGCGCGCCCCAGCATTTT. Its protein product is CASTEAGGGAPQHF. This chain connects TRBV6-1 to TRBJ1-5; no reliable D call. Germline V lookup: CDR1 MNHNS, CDR2 SASEGT. The CDR3 is made up of 14 amino acids. Trimming removed 7 bases at V and 9 bases at J, with 19 bases between.